This T cell receptor beta chain comes out of a study of blood T cell repertoires in COVID-19. Study in general: Both acute and convalescent COVID-19 samples were obtained from the United States, Italy and Spain. The cDNA or gDNA used as material had been derived from T cells, B-cell-depleted T cells, or PBMCs.

V lost 0 bases and J lost 8; bases outside the gene matches: 9. The CDR3 extends over 16 amino acids. Germline CDR1 SGHKS, CDR2 YYEKEE (reference sequence). Produced via immunoSEQ multiplex PCR; TCRdb's table is partial and in-frame only. There are 110,000 or so clones in the sample; around 85% occur only once, and 13% lies in the top ten. The sequence derives from a human donor in a cohort sampled during active COVID-19. Sample: peripheral blood. The chain links TRBV5-5 to TRBJ2-3; 10 nucleotides align to TRBD2. The CDR3 DNA sequence: TGTGCCAGCAGCTTGGGTAGCGGGGGGCCGCAACTTACGCAGTATTTT. It specifies CASSLGSGGPQLTQYF.